Listed below are T cell receptor beta chains from one sample, sequenced in a study of cytomegalovirus exposure and HLA in healthy donors. Generated by immunoSEQ multiplex PCR, the TCRdb table keeps only in-frame clones and is missing some. The sample consists of about 190,000 clones, more than 75% of them appearing once. The sequenced sample consisted of PBMCs. The receptors stem from a man aged 35-49 years in good health and CMV-seropositive. Each CDR3 is given with its conserved first and last residue. D genes are given only for firm matches. Where a row states a size, it is once, few, many or the class of an expanded clone; other rows omit it.

J gene,V gene,D gene,clone size,CDR3 protein
TRBJ1-2,TRBV5-8,NA,NA,CASSPGGGDRGYTF
TRBJ2-5,TRBV19,TRBD2,NA,CASSSEVLAGTYQETQYF
TRBJ2-6,TRBV4-2,NA,NA,CASSPQQGSGGANVLTF
TRBJ2-7,TRBV6-5,TRBD1,NA,CASKKGQASYEQYF
TRBJ1-3,TRBV12-2,NA,few,CASRFPRGQGNTIYF
TRBJ2-7,TRBV6-6,NA,few,CASMGPRVLSYEQYF
TRBJ2-1,TRBV7-8,NA,NA,CASSLSLVAGSSYNEQFF
TRBJ2-5,TRBV6-5,NA,NA,CASRAQGGETQYF
TRBJ2-1,TRBV18,NA,NA,CASSPDSSYNEQFF
TRBJ2-1,TRBV7-8,NA,NA,CASSLALVPDEQFF
TRBJ1-3,TRBV28,TRBD1,NA,CASSLGGQGGNTIYF
TRBJ2-2,TRBV30,TRBD2,NA,CACKPRTSGFIGDTGELFF
TRBJ1-5,TRBV5-6,NA,once,CASSLVGQADQPQHF
TRBJ2-5,TRBV5-4,NA,NA,CASSLGGLIKGETQYF
TRBJ2-6,TRBV10-3,TRBD1,NA,CAISEGGQGHGANVLTF
TRBJ2-7,TRBV5-6,NA,NA,CASSLSRGAYEQYF